This entry lists 10 T cell receptor beta chains sequenced from one sample in a study of beta chain features in type 1 diabetes. Sequenced material consisted of expressed TCRB transcripts (all of the isolated RNA was reverse transcribed). Generated by immunoSEQ multiplex PCR, the TCRdb table keeps only in-frame clones and is missing some. Of 130,000 to 150,000 clones listed, 10% were seen once; the top ten hold 1% to 1.5%. The sample comprised naive CD4+ T cells from blood. These receptors originate from a man between 18 and 29 years old in good health.

This chain connects TRBV18 to TRBJ2-3; no reliable D call. With 0 bases removed from V and 6 bases from J, the gap between germline ends came to 4 bases. There are 12 residues in the CDR3. Germline V gives CDR1 KGHSH, CDR2 LQKENI. The CDR3 DNA sequence: TGTGCCAGCTCACCACCTTCGGATACGCAGTATTTT. Amino acid sequence: CASSPPSDTQYF.

This clone has just a few counts. The chain couples TRBV27 to TRBJ2-7; the D gene is possibly TRBD1 (5 bases). Germline V gives CDR1 MNHEY, CDR2 SMNVEV (reference sequence). The CDR3 is 13 residues long. Trimming pared 5 bases from V and 3 bases from J, leaving 11 bases between. CDR3 DNA: TGTGCCAGCAGTCATGGCAGGGACTACGAGCAGTACTTC. It yields the protein CASSHGRDYEQYF.

This clone has only a few counts. The rearrangement uses TRBV9 and TRBJ1-4; 9 positions agree with TRBD1. This CDR3 has 16 residues. In germline, CDR1 is SGDLS, CDR2 YYNGEE. The V gene end was trimmed by 0 bases and the J gene end by 2 bases; junction bases not matched to a gene: 2. The DNA for the CDR3 is TGTGCCAGCAGCGTAGGAGGACAGGGGACTAATGAAAAACTGTTTTTT. Translating gives CASSVGGQGTNEKLFF.

This clone was found a few times. The chain recombines TRBV5-1 with TRBJ2-7; a possible D gene is TRBD2 (6 bases). The CDR3 has 15 amino acids. Between the trimmed V and J ends, which lost 4 bases and 2 bases, there was a span of 16 bases. Germline V lookup: CDR1 SGHRS, CDR2 YFSETQ. This chain's CDR3 is CASSPGGGTAYEQYF. DNA of the CDR3: TGCGCCAGCAGCCCGGGTGGGGGGACGGCCTACGAGCAGTACTTC.

The sample holds a few counts of this clone. V is TRBV5-6 and J is TRBJ1-5; D is ambiguous. The V and J ends lost 0 bases and 4 bases respectively, with 5 bases between them. Germline-derived CDR1 and CDR2 are SGHDT and YYEEEE. This CDR3 has 13 residues. CDR3: CASSLDGNQPQHF. The CDR3 nucleotides read TGTGCCAGCAGCTTGGACGGTAATCAGCCCCAGCATTTT.

This clone was observed at least ten times. The gene calls are TRBV30 and TRBJ2-5, with 8 nucleotides matching TRBD1. The germline gives CDR1 GTSNPN, CDR2 SVGIG (reference sequence). J gave up 4 bases and V 4 bases, and 5 bases lay outside the gene matches. This CDR3 is 13 amino acids long. The CDR3 is CAWNGQGGETQYF. The CDR3 DNA sequence: TGTGCCTGGAACGGACAGGGCGGAGAGACCCAGTACTTC.

CDR3 protein: CASSLLGTANTGELFF. The CDR3 DNA follows: TGTGCCAGCAGCTTACTTGGCACAGCGAACACCGGGGAGCTGTTTTTT. The genes are TRBV7-3 and TRBJ2-2, with D unclear. The V gene lost 2 bases and the J gene lost 0 bases, with 10 bases spanning the gap. This CDR3 is 16 amino acids long. Germline lookup yields CDR1 SGHTA and CDR2 FQGTGA.

The genes are TRBV19 and TRBJ2-7; the D gene is possibly TRBD1 (6 bases). Germline CDR1 and CDR2: LNHDA and SQIVND (reference sequence). This CDR3 comprises 13 residues. V gave up 6 bases and J gave up 7 bases, with 16 bases separating them. The CDR3 sequence: CASSRREGEEQYF. The DNA of the CDR3 is TGTGCCAGTAGCCGCCGAGAGGGGGAAGAGCAGTACTTC.

This chain uses TRBV2 with TRBJ1-2; possibly TRBD1 for D (6 bases). With 4 bases removed from V and 12 bases from J, the gap between germline ends came to 12 bases. From germline, CDR1 is SNHLY and CDR2 FYNNEI. The CDR3 spans 11 residues. DNA of the CDR3: TGTGCCAGCAGTGGACAGGCGGTCCACACCTTC. This encodes CASSGQAVHTF.

The chain couples TRBV6-1 to TRBJ1-2; D gene unclear. Germline CDR1 MNHNS, CDR2 SASEGT. The CDR3 runs to 12 residues. Trimming took 2 bases from V and 4 from J, leaving 5 bases between them. The CDR3 coding sequence is TGTGCCAGCAGTGAACTAGGCTATGGCTACACCTTC. This gives the protein CASSELGYGYTF.